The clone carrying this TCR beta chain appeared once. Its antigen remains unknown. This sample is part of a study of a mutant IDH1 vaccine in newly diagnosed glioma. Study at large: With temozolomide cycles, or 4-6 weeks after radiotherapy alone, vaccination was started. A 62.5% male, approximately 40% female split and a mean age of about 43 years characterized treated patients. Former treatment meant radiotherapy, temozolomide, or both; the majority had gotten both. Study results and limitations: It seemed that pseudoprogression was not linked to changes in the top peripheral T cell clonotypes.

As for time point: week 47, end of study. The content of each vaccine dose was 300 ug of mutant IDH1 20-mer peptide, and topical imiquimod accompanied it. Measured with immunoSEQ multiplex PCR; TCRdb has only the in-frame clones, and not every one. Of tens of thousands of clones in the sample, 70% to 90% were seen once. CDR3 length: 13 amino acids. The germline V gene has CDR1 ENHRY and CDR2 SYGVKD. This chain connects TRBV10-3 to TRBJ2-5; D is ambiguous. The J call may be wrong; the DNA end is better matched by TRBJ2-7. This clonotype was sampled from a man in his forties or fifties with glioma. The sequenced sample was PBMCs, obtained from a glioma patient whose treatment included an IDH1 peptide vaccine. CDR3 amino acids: CAITSDHSYEQYF. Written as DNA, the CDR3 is TGTGCCATCACCTCAGACCACTCCTACGAGCAGTACTTC.